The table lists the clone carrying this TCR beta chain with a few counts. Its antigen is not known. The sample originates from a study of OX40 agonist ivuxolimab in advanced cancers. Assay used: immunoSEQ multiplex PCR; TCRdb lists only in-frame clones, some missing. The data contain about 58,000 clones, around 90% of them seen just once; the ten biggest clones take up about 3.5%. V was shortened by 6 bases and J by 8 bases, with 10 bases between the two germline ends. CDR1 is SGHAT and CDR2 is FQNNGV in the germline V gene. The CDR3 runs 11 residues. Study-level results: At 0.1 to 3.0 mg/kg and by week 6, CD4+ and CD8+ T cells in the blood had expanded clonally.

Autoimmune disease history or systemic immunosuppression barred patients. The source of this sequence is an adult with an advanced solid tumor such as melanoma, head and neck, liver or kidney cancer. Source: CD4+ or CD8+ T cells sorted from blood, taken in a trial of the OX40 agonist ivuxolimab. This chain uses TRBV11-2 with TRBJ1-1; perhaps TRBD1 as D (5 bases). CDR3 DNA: TGTGCCAGCAGGAACAGGAGAGAAGCTTTCTTT. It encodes CASRNRREAFF.